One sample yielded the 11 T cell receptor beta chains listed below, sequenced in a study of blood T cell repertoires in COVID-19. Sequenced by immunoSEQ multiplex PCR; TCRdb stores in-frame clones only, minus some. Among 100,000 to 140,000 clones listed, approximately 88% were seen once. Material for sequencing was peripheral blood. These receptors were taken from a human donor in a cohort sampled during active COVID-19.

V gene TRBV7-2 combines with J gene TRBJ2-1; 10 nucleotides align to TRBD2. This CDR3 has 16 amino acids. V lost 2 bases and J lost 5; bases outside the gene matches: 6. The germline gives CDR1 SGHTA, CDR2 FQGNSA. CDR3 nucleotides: TGTGCCAGCAGCTTAAGGGGTACTAGCGGGAACAATGAGCAGTTCTTC. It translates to CASSLRGTSGNNEQFF.

The CDR3 region is CASSRQGRWTNEKLFF. The CDR3 DNA sequence: TGTGCCAGCAGCCGACAGGGGCGGTGGACTAATGAAAAACTGTTTTTT. V usage is TRBV21-1 and J usage is TRBJ1-4; the table calls TRBD1, which could not be checked here. TRBV21-1 is a recognized pseudogene. This CDR3 spans 16 amino acids.

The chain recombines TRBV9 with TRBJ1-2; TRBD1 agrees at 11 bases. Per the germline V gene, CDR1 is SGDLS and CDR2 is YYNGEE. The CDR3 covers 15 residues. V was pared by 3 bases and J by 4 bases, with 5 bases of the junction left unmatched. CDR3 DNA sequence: TGTGCCAGCAGCGGGACCGGGACAGGGGGCTATGGCTACACCTTC. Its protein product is CASSGTGTGGYGYTF.

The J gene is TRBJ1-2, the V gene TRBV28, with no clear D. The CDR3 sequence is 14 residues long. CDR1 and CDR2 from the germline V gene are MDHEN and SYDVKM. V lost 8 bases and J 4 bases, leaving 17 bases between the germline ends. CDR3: CASGRGELVYGYTF. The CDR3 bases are TGTGCCAGCGGACGCGGGGAGCTCGTCTATGGCTACACCTTC.

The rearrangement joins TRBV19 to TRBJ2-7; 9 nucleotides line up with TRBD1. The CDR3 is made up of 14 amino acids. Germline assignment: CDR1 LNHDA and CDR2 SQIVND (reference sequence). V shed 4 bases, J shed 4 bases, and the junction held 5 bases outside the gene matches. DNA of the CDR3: TGTGCCAGTAGTAAGGGACAGGGTGCGTACGAGCAGTACTTC. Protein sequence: CASSKGQGAYEQYF.

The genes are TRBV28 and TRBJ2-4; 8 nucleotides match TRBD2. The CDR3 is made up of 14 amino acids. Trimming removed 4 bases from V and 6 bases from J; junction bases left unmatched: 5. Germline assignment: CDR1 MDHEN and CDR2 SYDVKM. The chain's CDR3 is CASSSYSGINIQYF. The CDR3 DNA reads TGTGCCAGCAGTTCCTATAGCGGGATAAACATTCAGTACTTC.

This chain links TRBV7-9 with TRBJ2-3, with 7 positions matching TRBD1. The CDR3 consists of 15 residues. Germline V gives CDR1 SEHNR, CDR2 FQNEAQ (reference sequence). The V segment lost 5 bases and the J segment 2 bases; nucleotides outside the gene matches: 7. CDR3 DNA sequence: TGTGCCAGCAGCCCACGGGACAGACCCACAGATACGCAGTATTTT. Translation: CASSPRDRPTDTQYF. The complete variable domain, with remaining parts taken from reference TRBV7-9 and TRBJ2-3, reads DTGVSQNPRHKITKRGQNVTFRCDPISEHNRLYWYRQTLGQGPEFLTYFQNEAQLEKSRLLSDRFSAERPKGSFSTLEIQRTEQGDSAMYLCASSPRDRPTDTQYFGPGTRLTVL.

CDR3 loop: CASRTGGTDTQYF. The CDR3 DNA sequence: TGTGCCAGCCGGACAGGGGGCACAGATACGCAGTATTTT. V is TRBV12-3 or TRBV12-4 and J is TRBJ2-3; 9 bases line up with TRBD1. The CDR3 consists of 13 residues. V lost 8 bases to trimming and J lost 1 base; unmatched junction nucleotides: 1.

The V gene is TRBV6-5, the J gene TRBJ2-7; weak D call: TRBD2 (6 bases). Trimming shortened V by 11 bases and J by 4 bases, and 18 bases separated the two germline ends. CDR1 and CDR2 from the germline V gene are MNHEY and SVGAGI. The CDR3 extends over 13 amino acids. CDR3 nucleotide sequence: TGTGCCCTCCGGGCGGGGACGGGGTACGAGCAGTACGTC. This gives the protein CALRAGTGYEQYV.

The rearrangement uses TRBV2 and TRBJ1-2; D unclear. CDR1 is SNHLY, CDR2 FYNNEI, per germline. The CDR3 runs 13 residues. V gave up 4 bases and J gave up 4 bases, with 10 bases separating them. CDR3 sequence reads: CASSASDTYGYTF. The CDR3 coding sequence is TGTGCCAGCAGTGCGTCAGATACCTATGGCTACACCTTC.

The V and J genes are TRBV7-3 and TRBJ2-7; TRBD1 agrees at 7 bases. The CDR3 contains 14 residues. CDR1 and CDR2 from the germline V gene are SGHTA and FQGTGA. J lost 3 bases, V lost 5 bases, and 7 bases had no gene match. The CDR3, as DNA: TGTGCCAGCAGCGCAGCCGGGACAGTCTACGAGCAGTACTTC. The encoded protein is CASSAAGTVYEQYF. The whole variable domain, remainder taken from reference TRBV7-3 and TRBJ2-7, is GAGVSQTPSNKVTEKGKYVELRCDPISGHTALYWYRQSLGQGPEFLIYFQGTGAADDSGLPNDRFFAVRPEGSVSTLKIQRTERGDSAVYLCASSAAGTVYEQYFGPGTRLTVT.